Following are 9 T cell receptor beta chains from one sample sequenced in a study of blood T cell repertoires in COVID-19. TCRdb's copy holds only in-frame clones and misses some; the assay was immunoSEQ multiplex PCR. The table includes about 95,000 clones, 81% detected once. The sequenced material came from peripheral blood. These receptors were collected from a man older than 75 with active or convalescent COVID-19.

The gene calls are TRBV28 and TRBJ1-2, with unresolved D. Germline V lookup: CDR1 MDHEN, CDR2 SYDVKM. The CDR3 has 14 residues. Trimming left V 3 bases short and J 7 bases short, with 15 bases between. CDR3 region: CASSLGPMMSGYTF. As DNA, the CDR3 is TGTGCCAGCAGTTTGGGCCCCATGATGAGTGGCTACACCTTC.

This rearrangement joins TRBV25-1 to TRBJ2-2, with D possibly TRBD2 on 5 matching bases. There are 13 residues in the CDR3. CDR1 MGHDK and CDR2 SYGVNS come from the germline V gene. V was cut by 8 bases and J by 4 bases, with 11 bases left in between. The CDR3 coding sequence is TGTGCCAGCGAAAGCGGTTCCACCGGGGAGCTGTTTTTT. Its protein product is CASESGSTGELFF.

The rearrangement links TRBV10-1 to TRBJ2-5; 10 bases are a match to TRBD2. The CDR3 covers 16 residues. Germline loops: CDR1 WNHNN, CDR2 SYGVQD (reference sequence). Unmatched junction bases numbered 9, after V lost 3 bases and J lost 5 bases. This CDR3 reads CASSEGTSVSGETQYF. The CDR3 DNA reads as TGCGCCAGCAGTGAAGGGACTAGCGTGTCGGGGGAGACCCAGTACTTC.

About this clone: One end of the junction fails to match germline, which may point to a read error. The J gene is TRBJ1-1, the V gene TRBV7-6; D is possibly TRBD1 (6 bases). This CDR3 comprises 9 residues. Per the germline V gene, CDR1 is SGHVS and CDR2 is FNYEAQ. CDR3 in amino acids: CASSLRGIF. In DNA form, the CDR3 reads TGTGCCAGCAGCTTAAGGGGGATATTT.

CDR3 nucleotide sequence: TGCGCCAGCAGCCCGGACAGGGTGTATGGCTACACCTTC. It encodes CASSPDRVYGYTF. This chain uses TRBV5-1 with TRBJ1-2; 8 bases are shared with TRBD1. Trimming took 4 bases from V and 5 from J; bases not matched to a gene: 4. Germline assignment: CDR1 SGHRS and CDR2 YFSETQ. The CDR3 is made up of 13 amino acids.

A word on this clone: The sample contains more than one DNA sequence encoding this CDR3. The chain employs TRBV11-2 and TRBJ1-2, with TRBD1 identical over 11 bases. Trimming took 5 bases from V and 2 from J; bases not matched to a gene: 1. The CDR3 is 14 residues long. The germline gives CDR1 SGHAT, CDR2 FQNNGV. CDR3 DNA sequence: TGTGCCAGCAGCCGGGACAGGGGGAACTATGGCTACACCTTC. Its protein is CASSRDRGNYGYTF.

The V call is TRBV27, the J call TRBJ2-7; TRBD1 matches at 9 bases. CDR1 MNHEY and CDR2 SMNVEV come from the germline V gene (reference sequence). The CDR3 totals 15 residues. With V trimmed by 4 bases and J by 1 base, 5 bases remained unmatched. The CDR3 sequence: CASSSGTGRSYEQYF. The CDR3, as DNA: TGTGCCAGCAGTTCCGGGACAGGGAGGTCCTACGAGCAGTACTTC.

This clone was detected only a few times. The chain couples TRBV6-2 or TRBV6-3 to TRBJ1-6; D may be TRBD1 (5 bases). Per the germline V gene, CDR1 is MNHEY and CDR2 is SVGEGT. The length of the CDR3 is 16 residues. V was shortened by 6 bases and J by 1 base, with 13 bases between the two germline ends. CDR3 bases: TGTGCCAGCAGCCGCGTTGGGGGGTCCTATAATTCACCCCTCCACTTT. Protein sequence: CASSRVGGSYNSPLHF.

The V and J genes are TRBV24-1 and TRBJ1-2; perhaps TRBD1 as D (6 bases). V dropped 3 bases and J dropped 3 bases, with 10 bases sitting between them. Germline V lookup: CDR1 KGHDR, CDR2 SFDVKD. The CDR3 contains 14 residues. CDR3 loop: CATSDQQGDYGYTF. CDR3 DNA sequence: TGTGCCACCAGTGATCAACAGGGAGACTATGGCTACACCTTC.